The 27 T cell receptor beta chains given below trace back to one sample, sequenced in a study of shared clonotypes between healthy human individuals. Clones were read by immunoSEQ multiplex PCR, and TCRdb kept only the in-frame ones, dropping some. The table has some 1.5 million clones, 95% to 97% seen once; the top ten hold roughly 1.2%. Sequencing was performed on naive CD4+ T cells sorted from blood. Subset: CD45RA+ positively selected. Receptors were obtained from a man younger than 40 in good health.

The chain carries TRBV18 and TRBJ2-7, with 9 bases that match TRBD1. The CDR3 sequence is 16 residues long. J gave up 0 bases and V 3 bases, and 6 bases lay outside the gene matches. Germline assignment: CDR1 KGHSH and CDR2 LQKENI. CDR3 in amino acids: CASSPRDRVSSYEQYF. CDR3 nucleotide sequence: TGTGCCAGCTCACCCCGGGACAGGGTTTCCTCCTACGAGCAGTACTTC.

The CDR3 DNA is TGTGCCAGCAGTTTGGCGGCGGACAATGAAGCTTTCTTT. This encodes CASSLAADNEAFF. The chain joins TRBV28 to TRBJ1-1, with a weak D call TRBD1 (5 bases). Germline-derived CDR1 and CDR2 are MDHEN and SYDVKM. The CDR3 has 13 amino acids. The V and J ends lost 3 bases and 7 bases respectively, with 12 bases between them. Complete variable domain (other parts from reference TRBV28 and TRBJ1-1): DVKVTQSSRYLVKRTGEKVFLECVQDMDHENMFWYRQDPGLGLRLIYFSYDVKMKEKGDIPEGYSVSREKKERFSLILESASTNQTSMYLCASSLAADNEAFFGQGTRLTVV.

The sample holds a few counts of this clone. The V and J genes are TRBV5-4 and TRBJ2-1; 12 nucleotides align to TRBD2. Germline CDR1 and CDR2: SGHNT and YYREEE (reference sequence). The CDR3 has 15 amino acids. After removal of 4 bases from V and 5 bases from J, the junction contained 4 bases not matched to a gene. The CDR3 region is CASSLAGGPHNEQFF. CDR3 DNA sequence: TGTGCCAGCAGCCTAGCGGGAGGGCCACACAATGAGCAGTTCTTC.

The V call is TRBV1, the J call TRBJ2-1; the table's TRBD2 call for D was not verified on the DNA. TRBV1 counts as a pseudogene. The CDR3 has 18 residues. In nucleotides, the CDR3 is TGCACCAGCAGCCGCTTTTCACTAGCGGGAGGAGGGGAGAATGAGCAGTTCTTC. The encoded protein is CTSSRFSLAGGGENEQFF.

The V call is TRBV6-4, the J call TRBJ2-3; TRBD2 aligns across 11 bases. CDR3 length: 20 residues. Trimming at V came to 0 bases and at J to 4 bases, leaving 15 bases not matched to a gene. Germline V gives CDR1 MRHNA, CDR2 SNTAGT. CDR3 in DNA: TGTGCCAGCAGTGACTCGCCCTTAAGCTTGACTAGCGGGAACGCAGATACGCAGTATTTT. It specifies CASSDSPLSLTSGNADTQYF.

The chain carries TRBV2 and TRBJ2-5; D is tentatively TRBD1 or TRBD2 (5 bases each). Germline assignment: CDR1 SNHLY and CDR2 FYNNEI. The CDR3 contains 15 residues. V was pared by 6 bases and J by 5 bases, with 19 bases between. The CDR3 here is CASRRDPALEETQYF. The CDR3 DNA is TGTGCCAGCAGAAGGGACCCAGCCCTGGAGGAGACCCAGTACTTC.

The chain employs TRBV7-9 and TRBJ1-2; unclear D gene. Germline V lookup: CDR1 SEHNR, CDR2 FQNEAQ (reference sequence). Trimming pared 4 bases from V and 4 bases from J, leaving 4 bases between. CDR3 length: 11 residues. The CDR3 region is CASSSPYGYTF. CDR3 coding DNA: TGTGCCAGCAGCTCCCCCTATGGCTACACCTTC.

The CDR3 region is CASSEGASGNDEQFF. CDR3 nucleotide sequence: TGCGCCAGCAGTGAGGGCGCTAGCGGGAACGATGAGCAGTTCTTC. V is TRBV10-1 and J is TRBJ2-1, with 9 positions matching TRBD2. Looked up from germline, CDR1 is WNHNN and CDR2 is SYGVQD (reference sequence). The CDR3 is 15 residues long. J was trimmed by 8 bases and V by 2 bases; bases with no gene match: 7.

V and J are TRBV7-6 and TRBJ1-5; 9 bases align to TRBD1. Trimming removed 4 bases from V and 9 bases from J; junction bases left unmatched: 4. The CDR3 covers 13 residues. The germline CDR1 and CDR2 sequences are SGHVS and FNYEAQ. The CDR3 DNA reads as TGTGCCAGCAGCTCAGACAGGGGGTTGCCCCAGCATTTT. Translated, it gives CASSSDRGLPQHF.

The rearrangement uses TRBV5-1 and TRBJ2-2; 7 nucleotides match TRBD1. This CDR3 is built from 15 residues. CDR1 is SGHRS, CDR2 YFSETQ, per germline. The V gene end was trimmed by 3 bases and the J gene end by 3 bases; junction bases not matched to a gene: 5. CDR3 nucleotides: TGCGCCAGCAGCTCTGGACAGGCTGACACCGGGGAGCTGTTTTTT. It codes for CASSSGQADTGELFF.

This chain connects TRBV6-5 to TRBJ1-4; weak D call: TRBD1 (6 bases). The V end lost 2 bases, the J end lost 8 bases, and 18 bases lay between the germline ends. This CDR3 spans 16 amino acids. In germline, CDR1 is MNHEY, CDR2 SVGAGI. This CDR3 is CASSYRGLGGTEKLFF. The CDR3 DNA reads TGTGCCAGCAGTTACAGGGGGTTAGGAGGGACCGAAAAACTGTTTTTT.

J is TRBJ1-2 and V is TRBV14; 7 bases are shared with TRBD1. V was pared by 2 bases and J by 0 bases, with 12 bases of the junction left unmatched. CDR1 and CDR2 from the germline V gene are SGHDN and FVKESK. This CDR3 has 18 residues. DNA of the CDR3: TGTGCCAGCAGCCAAAGAACAGGGGCCTGGGGAGCTAACTATGGCTACACCTTC. This encodes CASSQRTGAWGANYGYTF.

V is TRBV7-9 and J is TRBJ2-7; 7 bases are shared with TRBD1. The CDR3 is 14 residues long. Trimming took 5 bases from V and 6 from J; bases not matched to a gene: 10. The V gene's germline CDR1 is SEHNR and CDR2 FQNEAQ (reference sequence). This CDR3 is CASSLRQGDAEQYF. The CDR3 DNA is TGTGCCAGCAGCCTTAGACAGGGAGATGCCGAGCAGTACTTC.

This clone was observed once. The rearrangement links TRBV9 to TRBJ2-2, with 9 bases fitting TRBD1. This CDR3 is 15 amino acids long. V dropped 4 bases and J dropped 0; count of bases not matched to a gene: 1. Germline CDR1 and CDR2: SGDLS and YYNGEE. The CDR3 spells CASSRTGANTGELFF. In DNA form, the CDR3 reads TGTGCCAGCAGCAGGACAGGGGCGAACACCGGGGAGCTGTTTTTT.

V usage is TRBV14 and J usage is TRBJ1-1; D ambiguous. This CDR3 region has 11 residues. V was shortened by 4 bases and J by 10 bases, with 10 bases between the two germline ends. Germline-derived CDR1 and CDR2 are SGHDN and FVKESK. The CDR3: CASSPGRRAFF. CDR3 sequence (DNA): TGTGCCAGCAGCCCCGGAAGGCGAGCTTTCTTT.

The rearrangement joins TRBV18 to TRBJ1-6, with 8 nucleotides matching TRBD1. CDR1 and CDR2 (germline): KGHSH, LQKENI. The CDR3 totals 12 residues. V was pared by 6 bases and J by 11 bases, with 3 bases of the junction left unmatched. Here the CDR3 reads CASSQQGAPLHF. The CDR3 region has the DNA TGTGCCAGCTCTCAACAGGGGGCACCCCTCCACTTT. Full variable domain (rest looked up from reference TRBV18 and TRBJ1-6): NAGVMQNPRHLVRRRGQEARLRCSPMKGHSHVYWYRQLPEEGLKFMVYLQKENIIDESGMPKERFSAEFPKEGPSILRIQQVVRGDSAAYFCASSQQGAPLHFGNGTRLTVT.

This clone was observed a single time. CDR3 sequence reads: CASRGQLIETQYF. CDR3 bases: TGTGCCAGCAGAGGACAGTTGATCGAGACCCAGTACTTC. The chain recombines TRBV2 with TRBJ2-5, with D possibly being TRBD1 (6 bases). Deletions cut 6 bases from V and 5 bases from J, with 13 bases between. CDR1 is SNHLY, CDR2 FYNNEI, per germline. The CDR3 runs to 13 residues.

V usage is TRBV5-4 and J usage is TRBJ2-2; D uncertain. Trimming removed 7 bases from V and 2 bases from J, with 6 bases in between. This CDR3 region has 12 residues. Germline CDR1 SGHNT, CDR2 YYREEE (reference sequence). The CDR3: CASPINTGELFF. CDR3 bases: TGTGCCAGCCCAATTAACACCGGGGAGCTGTTTTTT.

The V call is TRBV7-6, the J call TRBJ2-1; a possible D gene is TRBD2 (6 bases). The CDR3 spans 15 residues. V lost 1 base, J lost 4 bases, and 11 bases lay in between. Germline V CDR1 and CDR2: SGHVS, FNYEAQ. This CDR3 is CASSLVGTQYNEQFF. Written as DNA, the CDR3 is TGTGCCAGCAGCTTAGTCGGGACTCAATACAATGAGCAGTTCTTC.

The chain uses TRBV7-3 and TRBJ2-2; D gene ambiguous. Germline loops: CDR1 SGHTA, CDR2 FQGTGA. V lost 6 bases to trimming and J lost 1 base, with 9 bases between them. The CDR3 has 14 residues. In nucleotides, the CDR3 is TGTGCCAGCAGGCTACAGCTGAACACCGGGGAGCTGTTTTTT. This translates into CASRLQLNTGELFF.

In this sample, this clone turned up once. The J gene is TRBJ2-3, the V gene TRBV11-3; D tentatively fits TRBD1 or TRBD2 (6 bases each). This CDR3 is built from 13 residues. Germline V gives CDR1 SGHNT, CDR2 YENEEA. V lost 5 bases and J 4 bases, leaving 10 bases between the germline ends. CDR3 sequence reads: CASSPGGSDTQYF. The CDR3 nucleotides are TGTGCCAGCAGCCCCGGGGGCTCAGATACGCAGTATTTT.

The chain's CDR3 is CASTVGQNNEKLFF. CDR3 coding DNA: TGTGCCAGCACAGTGGGACAGAATAATGAAAAACTGTTTTTT. This chain uses TRBV25-1 with TRBJ1-4, with 7 bases matching TRBD1. Per the germline V gene, CDR1 is MGHDK and CDR2 is SYGVNS. V trimming: 7 bases; J trimming: 4 bases; junction bases outside the gene matches: 6. CDR3 length equals 14 residues.

V is TRBV18 and J is TRBJ2-7; 12 nucleotides match TRBD1. The CDR3 is made up of 18 amino acids. Germline V gives CDR1 KGHSH, CDR2 LQKENI. The V segment lost 2 bases and the J segment 4 bases; nucleotides outside the gene matches: 12. The CDR3 DNA reads as TGTGCCAGCTCACCAATAGCGGGACAGGGGGCGAGAGTTTACGAGCAGTACTTC. Residues: CASSPIAGQGARVYEQYF.

With respect to this clone: Other DNA sequences in this specimen translate into the identical CDR3. The J gene is TRBJ2-3, the V gene TRBV28; 9 bases line up with TRBD2. The V gene end was trimmed by 5 bases and the J gene end by 1 base; junction bases not matched to a gene: 4. The CDR3 length is 15 residues. The V gene's germline CDR1 is MDHEN and CDR2 SYDVKM. This chain's CDR3 is CASSLSGSRTDTQYF. The CDR3 DNA reads as TGTGCCAGCAGTCTTAGCGGGAGTCGCACAGATACGCAGTATTTT.

The V call is TRBV18, the J call TRBJ2-1, with TRBD2 matching over 10 bases. The CDR3 has 17 residues. Germline values: CDR1 KGHSH, CDR2 LQKENI. The V and J ends lost 2 bases and 2 bases, in that order; junction bases with no gene match: 6. CDR3 amino acids: CASSPFTSGMAYNEQFF. For the CDR3, the DNA is TGTGCCAGCTCACCATTTACTAGCGGGATGGCCTACAATGAGCAGTTCTTC.

The chain is built from TRBV14 and TRBJ2-6; no clear D. The CDR3 is 16 amino acids. Germline CDR1 is SGHDN and CDR2 is FVKESK. Trimming left V 0 bases short and J 2 bases short, with 8 bases between. The CDR3 bases are TGTGCCAGCAGCCAAGAAGTCGGAGCTGGGGCCAACGTCCTGACTTTC. Translating it yields CASSQEVGAGANVLTF.

V gene TRBV7-9 combines with J gene TRBJ2-4; 12 nucleotides match TRBD2. V lost 1 base and J lost 11; bases outside the gene matches: 9. Germline V gene data show CDR1 as SEHNR and CDR2 as FQNEAQ (reference sequence). This CDR3 contains 16 residues. The CDR3 region is CASSLEWGLAGGVQYF. The CDR3 nucleotides are TGTGCCAGCAGCTTAGAATGGGGGCTAGCGGGAGGGGTTCAGTACTTC.